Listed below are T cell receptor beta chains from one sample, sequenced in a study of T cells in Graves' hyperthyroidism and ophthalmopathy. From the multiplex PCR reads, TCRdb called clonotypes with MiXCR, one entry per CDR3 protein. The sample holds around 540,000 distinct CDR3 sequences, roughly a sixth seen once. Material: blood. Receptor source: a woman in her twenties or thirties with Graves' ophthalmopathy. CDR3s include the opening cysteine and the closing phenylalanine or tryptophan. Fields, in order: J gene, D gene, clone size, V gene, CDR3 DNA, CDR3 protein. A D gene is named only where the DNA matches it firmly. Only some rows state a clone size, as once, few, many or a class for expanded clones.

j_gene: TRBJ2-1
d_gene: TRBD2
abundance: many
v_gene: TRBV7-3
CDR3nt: TGTGCCAGCAGCCCTTACCGGGCTAGCGGCTACAATGAGCAGTTCTTC
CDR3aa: CASSPYRASGYNEQFF

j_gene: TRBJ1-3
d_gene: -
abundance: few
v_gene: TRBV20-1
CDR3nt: TGCAGTGCTTCTCAGAAACCCTCTGGAAACACCATATATTTT
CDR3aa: CSASQKPSGNTIYF

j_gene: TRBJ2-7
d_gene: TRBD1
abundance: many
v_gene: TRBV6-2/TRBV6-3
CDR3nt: TGTGCCAGCAGTCTTAACCGGGACAGGAACTACGAGCAGTACTTC
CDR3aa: CASSLNRDRNYEQYF

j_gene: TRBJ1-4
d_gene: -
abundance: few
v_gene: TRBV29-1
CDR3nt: TGCAGCGCGACAGTCGGGGAAAAACTGTTTTTT
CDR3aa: CSATVGEKLFF

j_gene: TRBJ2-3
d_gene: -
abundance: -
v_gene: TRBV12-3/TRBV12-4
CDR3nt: TGTGCCAGCAGTTTAGGGGGGCCCCGTAGCACAGATACGCAGTATTTT
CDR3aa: CASSLGGPRSTDTQYF

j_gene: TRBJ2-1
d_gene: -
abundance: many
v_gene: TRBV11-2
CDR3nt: TGTGCCAGCAGCTTAGAAGGCGGAAGAGGGTACAATGAGCAGTTCTTC
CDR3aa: CASSLEGGRGYNEQFF

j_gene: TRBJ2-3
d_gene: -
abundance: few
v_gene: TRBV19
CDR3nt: TGTGCCAGTAGTATCCAGAGCACAGATACGCAGTATTTT
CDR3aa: CASSIQSTDTQYF

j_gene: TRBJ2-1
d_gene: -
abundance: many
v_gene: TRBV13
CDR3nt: TGTGCCAGCAGCCCCGCTAGGGCCAATGAGCAGTTCTTC
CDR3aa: CASSPARANEQFF

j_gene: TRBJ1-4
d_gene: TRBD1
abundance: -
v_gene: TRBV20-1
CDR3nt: TGCAGTGCTGGGGACAGTCTAACTATTGGACTGTTTTTT
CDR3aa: CSAGDSLTIGLFF

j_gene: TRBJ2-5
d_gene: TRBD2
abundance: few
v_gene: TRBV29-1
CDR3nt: TGCAGCGCGGGACTAGCGATTCAAGAGACCCAGTACTTC
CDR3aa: CSAGLAIQETQYF

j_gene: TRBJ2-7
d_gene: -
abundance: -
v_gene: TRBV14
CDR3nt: TGTGCCAGCAGCGTACAGAGGTTGGGGCCCTACGAGCAGTACTTC
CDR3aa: CASSVQRLGPYEQYF

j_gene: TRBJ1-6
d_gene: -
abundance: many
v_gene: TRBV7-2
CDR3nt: TGTGCCAGCAGCTTAGTGGGGAGGGAATATAATTCACCCCTCCACTTT
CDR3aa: CASSLVGREYNSPLHF

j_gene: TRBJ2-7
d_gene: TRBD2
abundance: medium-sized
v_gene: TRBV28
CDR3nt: TGTGCCAGCAGCCCCGTGGGACTAGCGGGAGGAAGGAGCTCCTACGAGCAGTACTTC
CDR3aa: CASSPVGLAGGRSSYEQYF